These 17 T cell receptor beta chains were sequenced from one sample in a study of cytomegalovirus exposure and HLA in healthy donors. PCR was performed using 60 Vbeta and 13 Jbeta primers. The assay was immunoSEQ multiplex PCR, and TCRdb's table has in-frame clones only and misses some. The table lists about 160,000 clones, approximately 70% of them singletons. Sequences were obtained from PBMCs. Receptors were obtained from a man between 40 and 49 years old in good health and CMV-seropositive.

The CDR3 nucleotides read TGTGCCTGGATGCCCGGGACTGCTTTATACGAGCAGTACTTC. Translating gives CAWMPGTALYEQYF. The chain joins TRBV30 to TRBJ2-5, with D possibly TRBD2 on 6 matching bases. The J call is in doubt because the DNA end fits TRBJ2-7 better. The CDR3 loop spans 14 amino acids. Per germline, CDR1 GTSNPN and CDR2 SVGIG (reference sequence).

In regard to this clone: Germline and junction disagree at one end, which may indicate a read error. V and J are TRBV7-7 and TRBJ2-5; D possibly matches TRBD1 or TRBD2 (7 bases each). TRBJ2-7 explains the end of the DNA better; the J call may be wrong. The CDR3 is 18 amino acids. Germline assignment: CDR1 SSHAT and CDR2 FNYEAQ (reference sequence). CDR3 region: CASSLGRGRSGEPYEQYF. CDR3 DNA sequence: TGTGCTAGCAGCTTAGGGAGGGGGCGTTCGGGAGAACCCTACGAGCAGTACTTC.

The chain joins TRBV6-6 to TRBJ1-3; the D is unclear. CDR1 and CDR2 from the germline V gene are MNHNY and SVGAGI (reference sequence). This CDR3 region has 16 residues. V was clipped by 6 bases and J by 4 bases, with 19 bases between them. CDR3 region: CASSLNRGSEGNTIYF. The CDR3, as DNA: TGTGCCAGCAGCCTAAACCGCGGGTCGGAGGGAAACACCATATATTTT.

The V call is TRBV27, the J call TRBJ1-6; no reliable D call. Germline CDR1 and CDR2: MNHEY and SMNVEV (reference sequence). This CDR3 is built from 13 residues. Trimming removed 0 bases from V and 8 bases from J, with 5 bases in between. The CDR3 sequence is CASSLSAYSPLHF. The CDR3 region has the DNA TGTGCCAGCAGTTTATCGGCCTATTCACCCCTCCACTTT.

The rearrangement joins TRBV27 to TRBJ2-1; 7 nucleotides agree with TRBD1. Trimming at V came to 0 bases and at J to 2 bases, leaving 1 base not matched to a gene. CDR1 and CDR2 (germline): MNHEY, SMNVEV (reference sequence). The CDR3 is 15 amino acids. CDR3 residues: CASSLSGTAYNEQFF. In DNA, the CDR3 is TGTGCCAGCAGTTTATCGGGGACAGCCTACAATGAGCAGTTCTTC.

This chain connects TRBV4-2 to TRBJ2-7; a possible D gene is TRBD2 (6 bases). The CDR3 loop spans 15 amino acids. The germline V gene encodes CDR1 LGHNA and CDR2 YNFKEQ. Trimming cost V 0 bases and J 3 bases, with 12 bases left between them. The CDR3 is CASSQDVEGFYEQYF. In nucleotides, the CDR3 is TGTGCCAGCAGCCAAGATGTGGAGGGATTCTACGAGCAGTACTTC.

In this sample, this clone turned up once. The CDR3 DNA follows: TGTGCCAGCAGCCAGCGGACGGAAAATTCACCCCTCCACTTT. This encodes CASSQRTENSPLHF. V gene TRBV6-5 combines with J gene TRBJ1-6; D ambiguous. Trimming removed 6 bases at V and 7 bases at J, with 13 bases between. Per germline, CDR1 MNHEY and CDR2 SVGAGI. The CDR3 sequence is 14 residues long.

The rearrangement uses TRBV6-6 and TRBJ1-2; TRBD1 might be the D (6 bases). The CDR3 has 16 residues. CDR1 is MNHNY and CDR2 is SVGAGI in the germline V gene (reference sequence). Trimming took off 2 bases at V and 3 bases at J, with 16 bases between the two ends. CDR3 nucleotide sequence: TGTGCCAGCAGTTACGCCACCCGGACAGTAGACTATGGCTACACCTTC. Protein sequence: CASSYATRTVDYGYTF.

This clone was found a few times. The chain has TRBV7-6 and TRBJ2-7; weak D call: TRBD1 (7 bases). The CDR3 spans 18 residues. The germline V gene encodes CDR1 SGHVS and CDR2 FNYEAQ. The germline V and J ends were trimmed by 0 bases and 0 bases, with 18 bases remaining between them. CDR3 DNA sequence: TGTGCCAGCAGCTTAGCGGTGGCAGGGGGGTCGAGCTCCTACGAGCAGTACTTC. It specifies CASSLAVAGGSSSYEQYF.

The chain uses TRBV5-4 and TRBJ2-7, with 12 bases aligning to TRBD1. The germline gives CDR1 SGHNT, CDR2 YYREEE (reference sequence). The trim removed 3 bases at V and 2 bases at J, leaving 3 bases unmatched. This CDR3 is built from 15 residues. The CDR3 loop reads CASSSGTGGTYEQYF. CDR3 DNA sequence: TGTGCCAGCAGCTCAGGGACAGGGGGCACCTACGAGCAGTACTTC.

V and J are TRBV7-9 and TRBJ1-5, with D maybe TRBD1 (6 bases). The V end lost 0 bases, the J end lost 6 bases, and 15 bases lay between the germline ends. Germline V lookup: CDR1 SEHNR, CDR2 FQNEAQ (reference sequence). The CDR3 totals 16 residues. In DNA form, the CDR3 reads TGTGCCAGCAGCTTAGCGACGGGCAGGGGAACTCAGCCCCAGCATTTT. It codes for CASSLATGRGTQPQHF.

V gene TRBV9 combines with J gene TRBJ1-1, with TRBD1 matching 7 bases. The CDR3 sequence is 16 residues long. The J segment lost 3 bases and the V segment lost 4 bases, leaving 12 bases of the junction unmatched. Germline CDR1 reads SGDLS; CDR2 reads YYNGEE. The CDR3 sequence is CASSPLQGPAYTEAFF. The CDR3 DNA is TGTGCCAGCAGCCCCCTACAGGGGCCTGCCTACACTGAAGCTTTCTTT.

V usage is TRBV2 and J usage is TRBJ2-5, with D unclear. Trimming removed 6 bases from V and 2 bases from J, with 7 bases in between. The CDR3 extends over 12 amino acids. Germline lookup yields CDR1 SNHLY and CDR2 FYNNEI. The CDR3 sequence is CASRTHQETQYF. DNA for the CDR3: TGTGCCAGCAGGACACATCAAGAGACCCAGTACTTC.

This chain's CDR3 is CASSLGGGQDNSPLHF. The CDR3 nucleotides are TGTGCCAGCAGCTTGGGGGGGGGACAGGATAATTCACCCCTCCACTTT. The rearrangement joins TRBV5-4 to TRBJ1-6; TRBD1 agrees at 8 bases. Germline V lookup: CDR1 SGHNT, CDR2 YYREEE (reference sequence). The junction had 4 bases not matched to a gene; V was cut back by 0 bases and J by 5 bases. CDR3 length: 16 amino acids. Full variable domain (rest looked up from reference TRBV5-4 and TRBJ1-6): ETGVTQSPTHLIKTRGQQVTLRCSSQSGHNTVSWYQQALGQGPQFIFQYYREEENGRGNFPPRFSGLQFPNYSSELNVNALELDDSALYLCASSLGGGQDNSPLHFGNGTRLTVT.

This rearrangement joins TRBV7-9 to TRBJ2-2, with 9 nucleotides matching TRBD1. The junction had 9 bases not matched to a gene; V was cut back by 4 bases and J by 0 bases. The CDR3 has 18 residues. Germline lookup yields CDR1 SEHNR and CDR2 FQNEAQ (reference sequence). CDR3 sequence reads: CASSSRDRDVSNTGELFF. CDR3 nucleotide sequence: TGTGCCAGCAGCTCCCGGGACAGGGATGTTTCGAACACCGGGGAGCTGTTTTTT.

This rearrangement joins TRBV5-1 to TRBJ1-1; 9 bases agree with TRBD1. The CDR3 runs to 18 residues. Germline V gives CDR1 SGHRS, CDR2 YFSETQ. Trimming removed 0 bases from V and 4 bases from J; junction bases left unmatched: 13. CDR3 amino acids: CASSLAGPLTGGSTEAFF. CDR3 nucleotides: TGCGCCAGCAGCTTGGCCGGGCCGTTGACAGGGGGATCCACTGAAGCTTTCTTT.

This chain joins TRBV4-3 and TRBJ1-2; 8 bases are shared with TRBD1. This CDR3 region has 14 residues. Germline V CDR1 and CDR2: LGHNA, YSLEER. V was clipped by 1 base and J by 8 bases; unmatched bases: 6. CDR3 bases: TGCGCCAGCAGCCAAGCAGGGGGCACAAGGGGCTACACCTTC. It translates to CASSQAGGTRGYTF.